The 4 T cell receptor beta chains below come from one sample, sequenced in a study of T cell responses to AZD1222 COVID-19 vaccine. Sequencing used immunoSEQ multiplex PCR; TCRdb keeps in-frame clones, though not all of them. This sample has fewer than 120,000 clones, with around 92% found just once. The sample here was peripheral blood, taken on day 0 of AZD1222 vaccination. These receptor sequences come from an adult in good health.

The chain couples TRBV28 to TRBJ1-1, with D possibly being TRBD1 (6 bases). The CDR3 is 14 amino acids. Germline CDR1 and CDR2: MDHEN and SYDVKM. V gave up 1 base and J gave up 4 bases, with 10 bases separating them. The CDR3 DNA follows: TGTGCCAGCAGTTTATCAGGGGTAGGCACTGAAGCTTTCTTT. Amino acid sequence: CASSLSGVGTEAFF.

This chain connects TRBV30 to TRBJ1-2, with 10 bases aligning to TRBD1. The junction had 8 bases not matched to a gene; V was cut back by 5 bases and J by 8 bases. This CDR3 spans 13 amino acids. Germline CDR1 is GTSNPN and CDR2 is SVGIG (reference sequence). The CDR3 spells CAWGSTGGRGYTF. The CDR3 DNA is TGTGCCTGGGGTTCGACAGGGGGCCGGGGCTACACCTTC.

Only one count was recorded for this clone. This chain links TRBV5-6 with TRBJ1-1; unclear D gene. V was cut by 1 base and J by 4 bases, with 17 bases left in between. CDR1 and CDR2 from the germline V gene are SGHDT and YYEEEE. CDR3 length equals 16 residues. CDR3 bases: TGTGCCAGCAGCTTGTACCGGGGAGAGGTCGGCACTGAAGCTTTCTTT. Translated, it gives CASSLYRGEVGTEAFF.

V usage is TRBV14 and J usage is TRBJ1-1; D remains unclear. The CDR3 totals 13 residues. V lost 3 bases, J lost 4 bases, and 9 bases lay in between. The germline V gene has CDR1 SGHDN and CDR2 FVKESK. CDR3 in DNA: TGTGCCAGCAGCCAGTCAGGTCGCACTGAAGCTTTCTTT. Translating gives CASSQSGRTEAFF. The whole variable domain, filled in from reference TRBV14 and TRBJ1-1, reads EAGVTQFPSHSVIEKGQTVTLRCDPISGHDNLYWYRRVMGKEIKFLLHFVKESKQDESGMPNNRFLAERTGGTYSTLKVQPAELEDSGVYFCASSQSGRTEAFFGQGTRLTVV.